This T cell receptor (beta chain) was found in a study of regulatory T cells in long-lasting Graves disease. Time point: newly diagnosed GD, antithyroid drugs for less than 3 months. PBMC RNA was the source of the TCR library. iRepertoire HTBI primers and Arm-PCR of CDR3 regions built TCR beta libraries. MiXCR was run by TCRdb on the multiplex PCR reads, yielding one entry per CDR3 protein. This sample has under 250,000 distinct CDR3 sequences, with around 20% found just once. At least ten counts were recorded for this clonotype. The starting material was peripheral blood mononuclear cells (PBMCs), obtained at new diagnosis, from a patient treated with antithyroid drugs. This TCR was sampled from a female donor with Graves disease.

The CDR3 spells CSASGTGTYEQYF. The CDR3 coding sequence is TGCAGTGCTAGTGGGACCGGTACGTACGAGCAGTACTTC. V gene TRBV20-1 combines with J gene TRBJ2-7; either TRBD1 or TRBD2 may supply D (5 bases each). The V gene lost 3 bases and the J gene lost 4 bases, with 13 bases spanning the gap. Germline assignment: CDR1 DFQATT and CDR2 SNEGSKA (reference sequence). The CDR3 is 13 amino acids.